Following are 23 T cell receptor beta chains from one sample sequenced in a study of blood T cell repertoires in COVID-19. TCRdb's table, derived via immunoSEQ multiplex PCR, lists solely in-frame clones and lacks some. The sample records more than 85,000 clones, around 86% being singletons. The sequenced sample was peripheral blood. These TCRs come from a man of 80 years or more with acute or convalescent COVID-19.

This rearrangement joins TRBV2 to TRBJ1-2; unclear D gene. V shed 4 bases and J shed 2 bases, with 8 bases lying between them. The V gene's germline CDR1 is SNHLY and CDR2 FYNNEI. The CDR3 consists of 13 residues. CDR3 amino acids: CASSGAENYGYTF. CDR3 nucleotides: TGTGCCAGCAGTGGAGCGGAGAACTATGGCTACACCTTC.

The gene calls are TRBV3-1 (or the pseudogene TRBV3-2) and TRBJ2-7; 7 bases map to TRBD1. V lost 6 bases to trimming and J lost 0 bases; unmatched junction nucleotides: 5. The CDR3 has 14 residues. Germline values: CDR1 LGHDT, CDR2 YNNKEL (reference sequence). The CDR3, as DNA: TGTGCCAGCAGTAGACAGGGTAGCTCCTACGAGCAGTACTTC. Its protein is CASSRQGSSYEQYF.

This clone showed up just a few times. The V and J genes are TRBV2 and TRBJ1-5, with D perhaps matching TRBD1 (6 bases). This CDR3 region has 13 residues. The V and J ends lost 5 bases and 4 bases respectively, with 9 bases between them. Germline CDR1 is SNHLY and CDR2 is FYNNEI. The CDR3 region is CASSQQGNQPQHF. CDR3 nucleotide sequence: TGTGCCAGCAGTCAACAGGGAAATCAGCCCCAGCATTTT.

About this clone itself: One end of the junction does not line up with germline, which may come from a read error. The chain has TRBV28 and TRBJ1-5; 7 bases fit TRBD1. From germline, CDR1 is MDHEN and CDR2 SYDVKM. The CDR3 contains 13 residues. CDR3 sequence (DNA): TGTGCCGGCAGGACAGGCGCCTATCAGCCCCAGCATTTT. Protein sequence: CAGRTGAYQPQHF.

The CDR3 DNA reads TGTGCCTACTCGGGACAGGTCCGCCCTGAAGCTTTCTTT. This encodes CAYSGQVRPEAFF. The V and J genes are TRBV30 and TRBJ1-1, with 8 bases aligning to TRBD1. Germline V gene data show CDR1 as GTSNPN and CDR2 as SVGIG (reference sequence). The CDR3 has 13 amino acids. Trimming removed 7 bases from V and 6 bases from J; junction bases left unmatched: 10.

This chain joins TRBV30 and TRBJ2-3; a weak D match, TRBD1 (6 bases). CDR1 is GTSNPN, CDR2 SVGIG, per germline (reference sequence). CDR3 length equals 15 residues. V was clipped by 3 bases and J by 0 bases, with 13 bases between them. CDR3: CAWRSGTFSTDTQYF. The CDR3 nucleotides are TGTGCCTGGAGATCCGGGACATTCAGCACAGATACGCAGTATTTT.

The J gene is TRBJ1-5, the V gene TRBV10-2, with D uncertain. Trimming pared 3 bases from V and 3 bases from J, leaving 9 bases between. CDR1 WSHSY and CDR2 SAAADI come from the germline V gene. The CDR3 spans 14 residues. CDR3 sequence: CASSDPGHNQPQHF. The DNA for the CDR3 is TGCGCCAGCAGTGATCCAGGCCACAATCAGCCCCAGCATTTT.

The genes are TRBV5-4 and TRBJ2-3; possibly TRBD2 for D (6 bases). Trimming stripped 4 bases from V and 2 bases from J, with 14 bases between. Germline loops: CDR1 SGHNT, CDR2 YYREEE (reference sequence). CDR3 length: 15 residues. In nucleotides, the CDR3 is TGTGCCAGCAGCGCCGATAGCGGACTCACAGATACGCAGTATTTT. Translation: CASSADSGLTDTQYF. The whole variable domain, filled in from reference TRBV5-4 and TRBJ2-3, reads ETGVTQSPTHLIKTRGQQVTLRCSSQSGHNTVSWYQQALGQGPQFIFQYYREEENGRGNFPPRFSGLQFPNYSSELNVNALELDDSALYLCASSADSGLTDTQYFGPGTRLTVL.

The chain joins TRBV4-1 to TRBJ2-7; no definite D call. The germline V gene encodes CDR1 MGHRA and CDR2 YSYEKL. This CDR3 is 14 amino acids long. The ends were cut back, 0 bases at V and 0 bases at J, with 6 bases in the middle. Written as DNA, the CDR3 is TGCGCCAGCAGCCAAGATCCAGGCTCCTACGAGCAGTACTTC. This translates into CASSQDPGSYEQYF.

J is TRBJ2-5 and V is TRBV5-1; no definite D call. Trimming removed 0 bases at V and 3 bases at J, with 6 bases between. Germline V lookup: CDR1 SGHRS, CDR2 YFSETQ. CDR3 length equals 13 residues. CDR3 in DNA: TGCGCCAGCAGCTTGGCGGTGGAAGAGACCCAGTACTTC. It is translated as CASSLAVEETQYF. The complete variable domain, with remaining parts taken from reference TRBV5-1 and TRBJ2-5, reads KAGVTQTPRYLIKTRGQQVTLSCSPISGHRSVSWYQQTPGQGLQFLFEYFSETQRNKGNFPGRFSGRQFSNSRSEMNVSTLELGDSALYLCASSLAVEETQYFGPGTRLLVL.

This chain's CDR3 is CASSPGQLEYF. CDR3 bases: TGTGCCAGCAGCCCCGGACAGTTAGAGTATTTT. The chain couples TRBV7-6 to TRBJ2-3; tentative D call: TRBD1 (6 bases). Germline loops: CDR1 SGHVS, CDR2 FNYEAQ. This CDR3 has 11 residues. Deletions cut 5 bases from V and 13 bases from J, with 13 bases between.

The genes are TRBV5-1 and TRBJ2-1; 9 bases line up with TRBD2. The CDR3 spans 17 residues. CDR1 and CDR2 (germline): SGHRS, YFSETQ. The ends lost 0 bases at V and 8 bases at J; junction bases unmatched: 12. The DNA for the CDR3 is TGCGCCAGCAGCTTGGGGATCAGAGCGGGAGGTCGGGATGAGCAGTTCTTC. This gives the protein CASSLGIRAGGRDEQFF.

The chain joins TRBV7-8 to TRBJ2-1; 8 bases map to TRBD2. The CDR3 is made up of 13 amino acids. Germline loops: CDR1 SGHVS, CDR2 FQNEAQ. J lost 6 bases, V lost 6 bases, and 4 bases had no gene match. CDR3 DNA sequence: TGTGCCAGCAGTCGGGAGGGCCGCAATGAGCAGTTCTTC. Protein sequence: CASSREGRNEQFF.

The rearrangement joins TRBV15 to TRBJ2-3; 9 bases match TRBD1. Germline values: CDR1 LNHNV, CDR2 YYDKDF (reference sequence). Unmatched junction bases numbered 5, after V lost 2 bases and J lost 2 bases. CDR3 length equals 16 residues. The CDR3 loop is CATSRKRQGVTDTQYF. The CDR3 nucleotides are TGTGCCACCAGCAGAAAAAGACAGGGGGTCACAGATACGCAGTATTTT.

The CDR3 sequence is CASSLARSSLYNEQFF. DNA of the CDR3: TGTGCCAGCAGCTTAGCGCGGTCTAGTCTATACAATGAGCAGTTCTTC. This chain joins TRBV7-8 and TRBJ2-1; D is ambiguous. The CDR3 length is 16 residues. V dropped 0 bases and J dropped 4 bases, with 13 bases sitting between them. CDR1 is SGHVS and CDR2 is FQNEAQ in the germline V gene.

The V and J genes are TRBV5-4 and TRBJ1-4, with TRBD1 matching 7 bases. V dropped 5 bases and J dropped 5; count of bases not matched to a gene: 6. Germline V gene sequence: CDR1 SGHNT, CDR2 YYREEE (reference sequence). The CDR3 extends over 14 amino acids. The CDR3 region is CASSRDSLNEKLFF. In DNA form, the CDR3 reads TGTGCCAGCAGTAGGGACAGTTTAAATGAAAAACTGTTTTTT.

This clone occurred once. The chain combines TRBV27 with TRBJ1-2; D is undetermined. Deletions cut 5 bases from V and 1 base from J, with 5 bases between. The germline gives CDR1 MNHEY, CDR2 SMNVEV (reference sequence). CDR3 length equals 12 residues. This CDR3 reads CASSTGNYGYTF. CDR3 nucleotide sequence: TGTGCCAGCAGTACGGGTAACTATGGCTACACCTTC.

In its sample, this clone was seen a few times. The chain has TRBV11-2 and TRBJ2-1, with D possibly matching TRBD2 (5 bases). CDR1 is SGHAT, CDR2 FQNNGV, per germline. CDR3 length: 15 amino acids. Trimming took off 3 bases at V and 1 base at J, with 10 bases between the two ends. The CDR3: CASSFRGLSYNEQFF. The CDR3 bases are TGTGCCAGCAGCTTCAGAGGGTTGTCCTACAATGAGCAGTTCTTC.

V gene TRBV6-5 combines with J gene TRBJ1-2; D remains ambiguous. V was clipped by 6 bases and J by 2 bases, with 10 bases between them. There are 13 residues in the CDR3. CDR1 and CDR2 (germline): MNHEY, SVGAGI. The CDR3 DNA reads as TGTGCCAGCAGCCGGGAACCGAACTATGGCTACACCTTC. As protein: CASSREPNYGYTF.

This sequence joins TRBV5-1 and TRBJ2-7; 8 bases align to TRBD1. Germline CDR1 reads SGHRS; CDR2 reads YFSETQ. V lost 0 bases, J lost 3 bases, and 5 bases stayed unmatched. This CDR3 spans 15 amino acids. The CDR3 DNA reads TGCGCCAGCAGCTTGGGACAGGGGTCATTCTACGAGCAGTACTTC. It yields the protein CASSLGQGSFYEQYF. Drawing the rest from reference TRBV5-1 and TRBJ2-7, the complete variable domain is KAGVTQTPRYLIKTRGQQVTLSCSPISGHRSVSWYQQTPGQGLQFLFEYFSETQRNKGNFPGRFSGRQFSNSRSEMNVSTLELGDSALYLCASSLGQGSFYEQYFGPGTRLTVT.

CDR3 nucleotides: TGCGCCAGCAGCTTGGGCCCGGGAGGTGACGGATCATACGAGCAGTACTTC. It codes for CASSLGPGGDGSYEQYF. The chain joins TRBV5-1 to TRBJ2-7, with TRBD2 identical over 7 bases. Germline-derived CDR1 and CDR2 are SGHRS and YFSETQ. There are 17 residues in the CDR3. J was trimmed by 4 bases and V by 0 bases; bases with no gene match: 13.

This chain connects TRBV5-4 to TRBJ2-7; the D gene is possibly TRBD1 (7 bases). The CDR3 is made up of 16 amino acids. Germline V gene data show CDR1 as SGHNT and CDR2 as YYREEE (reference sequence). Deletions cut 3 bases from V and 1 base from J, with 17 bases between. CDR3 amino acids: CASSYLRQGLSYEQYF. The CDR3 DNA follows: TGTGCCAGCAGCTACCTAAGACAGGGACTGTCCTACGAGCAGTACTTC. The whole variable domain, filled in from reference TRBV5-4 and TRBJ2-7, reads ETGVTQSPTHLIKTRGQQVTLRCSSQSGHNTVSWYQQALGQGPQFIFQYYREEENGRGNFPPRFSGLQFPNYSSELNVNALELDDSALYLCASSYLRQGLSYEQYFGPGTRLTVT.

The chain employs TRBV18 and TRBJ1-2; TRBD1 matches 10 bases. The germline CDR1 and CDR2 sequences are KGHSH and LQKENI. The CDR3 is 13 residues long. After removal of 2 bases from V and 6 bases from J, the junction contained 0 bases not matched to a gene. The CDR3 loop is CASSPGQGDGYTF. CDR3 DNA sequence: TGTGCCAGCTCACCAGGACAGGGGGATGGCTACACCTTC.